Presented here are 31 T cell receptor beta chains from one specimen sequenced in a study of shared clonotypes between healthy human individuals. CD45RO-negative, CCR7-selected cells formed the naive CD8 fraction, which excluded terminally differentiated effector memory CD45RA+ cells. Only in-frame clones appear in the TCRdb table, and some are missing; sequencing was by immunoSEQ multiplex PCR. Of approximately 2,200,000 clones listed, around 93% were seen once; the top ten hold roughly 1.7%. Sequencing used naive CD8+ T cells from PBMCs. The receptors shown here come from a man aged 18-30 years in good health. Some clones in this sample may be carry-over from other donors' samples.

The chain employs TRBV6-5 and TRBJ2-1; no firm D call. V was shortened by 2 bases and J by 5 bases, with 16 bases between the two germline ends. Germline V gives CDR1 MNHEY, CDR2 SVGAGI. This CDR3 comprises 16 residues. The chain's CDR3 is CASSYDGARLHNEQFF. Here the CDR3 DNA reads TGTGCCAGCAGTTACGATGGAGCGAGGCTTCACAATGAGCAGTTCTTC.

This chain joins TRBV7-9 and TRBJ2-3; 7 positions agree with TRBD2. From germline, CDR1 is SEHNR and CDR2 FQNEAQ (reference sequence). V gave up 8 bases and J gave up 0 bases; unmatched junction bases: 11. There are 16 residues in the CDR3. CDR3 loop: CASPSGRRESTDTQYF. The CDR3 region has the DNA TGTGCCAGCCCTTCGGGGCGGCGGGAGAGCACAGATACGCAGTATTTT.

The CDR3 sequence: CASSSPGPGAYEQYF. CDR3 DNA sequence: TGTGCCAGCAGCTCTCCGGGTCCCGGAGCCTACGAGCAGTACTTC. The chain is built from TRBV7-9 and TRBJ2-7; D gene unclear. Germline V gene data show CDR1 as SEHNR and CDR2 as FQNEAQ (reference sequence). V lost 4 bases and J lost 2, with 15 bases in between. CDR3 length: 15 residues.

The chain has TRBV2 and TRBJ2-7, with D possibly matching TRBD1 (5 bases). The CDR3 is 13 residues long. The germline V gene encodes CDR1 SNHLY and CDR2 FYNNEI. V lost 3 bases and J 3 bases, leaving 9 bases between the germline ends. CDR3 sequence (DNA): TGTGCCAGCAGTGAGGCCAGGGTCTACGAGCAGTACTTC. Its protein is CASSEARVYEQYF.

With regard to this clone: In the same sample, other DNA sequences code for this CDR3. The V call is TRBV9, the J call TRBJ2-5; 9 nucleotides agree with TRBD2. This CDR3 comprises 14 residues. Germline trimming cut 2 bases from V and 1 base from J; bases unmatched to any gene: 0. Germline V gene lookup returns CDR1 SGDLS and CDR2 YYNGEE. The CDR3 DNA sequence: TGTGCCAGCAGCGTGACTAGCGGCCAAGAGACCCAGTACTTC. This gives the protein CASSVTSGQETQYF. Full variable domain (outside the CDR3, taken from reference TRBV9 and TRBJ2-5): DSGVTQTPKHLITATGQRVTLRCSPRSGDLSVYWYQQSLDQGLQFLIQYYNGEERAKGNILERFSAQQFPDLHSELNLSSLELGDSALYFCASSVTSGQETQYFGPGTRLLVL.

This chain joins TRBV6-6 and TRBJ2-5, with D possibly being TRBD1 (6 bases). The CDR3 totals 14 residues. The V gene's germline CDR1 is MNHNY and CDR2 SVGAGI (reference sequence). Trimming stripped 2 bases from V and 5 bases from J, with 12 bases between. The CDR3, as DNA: TGTGCCAGCAGTTACGTGGGGGCGGGCGAGACCCAGTACTTC. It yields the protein CASSYVGAGETQYF.

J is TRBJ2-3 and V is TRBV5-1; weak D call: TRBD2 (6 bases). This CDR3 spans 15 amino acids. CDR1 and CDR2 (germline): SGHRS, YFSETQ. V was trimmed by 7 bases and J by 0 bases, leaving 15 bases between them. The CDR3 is CASSMGGTSTDTQYF. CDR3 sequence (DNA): TGCGCCAGCTCGATGGGGGGAACTAGCACAGATACGCAGTATTTT.

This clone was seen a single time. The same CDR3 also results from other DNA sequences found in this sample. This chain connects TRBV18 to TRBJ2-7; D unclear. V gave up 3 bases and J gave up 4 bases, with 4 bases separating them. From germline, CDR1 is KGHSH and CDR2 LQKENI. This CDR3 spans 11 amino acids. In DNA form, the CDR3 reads TGTGCCAGCTCACCCGGTTACGAGCAGTACTTC. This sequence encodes CASSPGYEQYF.

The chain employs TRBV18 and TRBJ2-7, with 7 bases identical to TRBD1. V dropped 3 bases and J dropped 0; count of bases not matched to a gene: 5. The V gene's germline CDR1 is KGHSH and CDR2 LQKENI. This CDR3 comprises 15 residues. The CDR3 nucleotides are TGTGCCAGCTCACCCGAGGGGGCCCTCTCCTACGAGCAGTACTTC. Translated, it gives CASSPEGALSYEQYF. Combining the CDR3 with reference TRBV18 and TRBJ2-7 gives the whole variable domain NAGVMQNPRHLVRRRGQEARLRCSPMKGHSHVYWYRQLPEEGLKFMVYLQKENIIDESGMPKERFSAEFPKEGPSILRIQQVVRGDSAAYFCASSPEGALSYEQYFGPGTRLTVT.

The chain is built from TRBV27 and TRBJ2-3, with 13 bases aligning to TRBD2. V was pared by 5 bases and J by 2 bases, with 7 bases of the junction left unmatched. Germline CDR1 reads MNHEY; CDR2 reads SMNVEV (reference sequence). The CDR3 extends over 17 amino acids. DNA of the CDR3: TGTGCCAGCAGTCGCCGAGGACTAGCGGGAGCCACAGATACGCAGTATTTT. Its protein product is CASSRRGLAGATDTQYF.

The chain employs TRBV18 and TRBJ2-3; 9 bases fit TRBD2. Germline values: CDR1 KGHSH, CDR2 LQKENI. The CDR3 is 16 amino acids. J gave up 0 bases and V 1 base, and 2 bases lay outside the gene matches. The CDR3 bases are TGTGCCAGCTCACCACTGCGGGGGGGAAGCACAGATACGCAGTATTTT. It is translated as CASSPLRGGSTDTQYF.

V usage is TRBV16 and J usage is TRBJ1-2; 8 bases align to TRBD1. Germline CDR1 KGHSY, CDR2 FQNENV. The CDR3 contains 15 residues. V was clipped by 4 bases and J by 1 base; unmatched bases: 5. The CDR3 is CASSPTGGSNYGYTF. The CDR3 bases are TGTGCCAGCAGCCCCACAGGGGGGAGTAACTATGGCTACACCTTC.

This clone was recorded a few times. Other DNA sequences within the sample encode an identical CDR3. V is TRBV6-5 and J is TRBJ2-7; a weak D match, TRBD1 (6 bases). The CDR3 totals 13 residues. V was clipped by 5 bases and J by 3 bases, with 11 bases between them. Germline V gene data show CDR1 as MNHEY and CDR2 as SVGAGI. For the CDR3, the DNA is TGTGCCAGCAGTCCGGACAGATACTACGAGCAGTACTTC. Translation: CASSPDRYYEQYF.

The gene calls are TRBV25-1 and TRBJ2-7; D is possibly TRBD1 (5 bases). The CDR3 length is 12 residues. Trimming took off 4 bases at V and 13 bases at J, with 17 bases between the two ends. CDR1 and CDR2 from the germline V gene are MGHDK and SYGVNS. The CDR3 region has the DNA TGTGCCAGCAGTGTTTCCAGACAGCGAATTTACTTC. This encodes CASSVSRQRIYF.

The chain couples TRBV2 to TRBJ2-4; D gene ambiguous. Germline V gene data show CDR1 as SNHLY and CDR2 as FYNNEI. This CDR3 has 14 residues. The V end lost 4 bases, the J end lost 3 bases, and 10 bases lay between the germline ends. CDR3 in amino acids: CASSAIVDKNIQYF. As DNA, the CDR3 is TGTGCCAGCAGTGCAATAGTAGACAAAAACATTCAGTACTTC.

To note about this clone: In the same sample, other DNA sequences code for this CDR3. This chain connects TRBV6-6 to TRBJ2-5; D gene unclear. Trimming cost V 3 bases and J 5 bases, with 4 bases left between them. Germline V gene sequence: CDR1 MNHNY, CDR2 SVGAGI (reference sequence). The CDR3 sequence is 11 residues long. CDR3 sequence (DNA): TGTGCCAGCAGTTATTCGGAGACCCAGTACTTC. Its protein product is CASSYSETQYF.

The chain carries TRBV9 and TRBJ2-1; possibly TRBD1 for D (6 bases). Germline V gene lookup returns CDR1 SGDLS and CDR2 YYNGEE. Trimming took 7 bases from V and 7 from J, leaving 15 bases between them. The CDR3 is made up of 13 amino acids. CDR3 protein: CASSPGHPNEQFF. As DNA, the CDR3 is TGTGCCAGCTCTCCGGGACACCCGAATGAGCAGTTCTTC. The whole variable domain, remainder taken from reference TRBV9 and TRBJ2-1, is DSGVTQTPKHLITATGQRVTLRCSPRSGDLSVYWYQQSLDQGLQFLIQYYNGEERAKGNILERFSAQQFPDLHSELNLSSLELGDSALYFCASSPGHPNEQFFGPGTRLTVL.

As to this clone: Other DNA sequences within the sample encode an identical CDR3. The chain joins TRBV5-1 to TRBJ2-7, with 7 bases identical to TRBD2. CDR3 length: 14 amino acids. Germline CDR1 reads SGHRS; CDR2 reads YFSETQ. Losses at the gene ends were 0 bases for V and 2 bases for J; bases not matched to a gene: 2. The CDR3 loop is CASSLAGGAYEQYF. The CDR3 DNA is TGCGCCAGCAGCTTGGCGGGAGGCGCCTACGAGCAGTACTTC.

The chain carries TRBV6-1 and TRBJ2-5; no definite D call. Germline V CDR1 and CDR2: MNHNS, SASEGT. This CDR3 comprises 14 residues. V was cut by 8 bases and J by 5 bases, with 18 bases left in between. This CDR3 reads CASLTRRPPETQYF. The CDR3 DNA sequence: TGTGCCAGCCTTACGAGACGTCCCCCTGAGACCCAGTACTTC.

In nucleotides, the CDR3 is TGTGCCAGAAGCTTAACATATGTCCAGGGCGCGGCCAAAAACATTCAGTACTTC. It is translated as CARSLTYVQGAAKNIQYF. The J gene is TRBJ2-4, the V gene TRBV5-3; weak D call: TRBD1 (5 bases). TRBV5-3 is reported as an ORF; its role is uncertain. The V gene lost 2 bases and the J gene lost 1 base, with 19 bases spanning the gap. CDR3 length: 18 residues.

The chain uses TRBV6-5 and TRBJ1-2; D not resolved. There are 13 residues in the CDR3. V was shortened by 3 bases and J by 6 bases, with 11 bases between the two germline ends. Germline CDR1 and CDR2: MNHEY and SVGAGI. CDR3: CASSYIRSDGYTF. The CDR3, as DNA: TGTGCCAGCAGTTATATACGCTCTGATGGCTACACCTTC.

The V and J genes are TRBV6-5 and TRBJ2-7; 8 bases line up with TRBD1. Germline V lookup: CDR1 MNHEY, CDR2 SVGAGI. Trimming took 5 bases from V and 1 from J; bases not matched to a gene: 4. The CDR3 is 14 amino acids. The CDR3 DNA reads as TGTGCCAGCAGTGGACAGGGAAGGTCCTACGAGCAGTACTTC. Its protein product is CASSGQGRSYEQYF.

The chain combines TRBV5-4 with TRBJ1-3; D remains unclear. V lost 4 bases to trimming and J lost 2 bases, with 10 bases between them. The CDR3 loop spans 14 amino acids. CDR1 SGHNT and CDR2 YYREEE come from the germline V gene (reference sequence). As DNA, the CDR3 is TGTGCCAGCAGCACATTGGCTGCTGGAAACACCATATATTTT. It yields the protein CASSTLAAGNTIYF.

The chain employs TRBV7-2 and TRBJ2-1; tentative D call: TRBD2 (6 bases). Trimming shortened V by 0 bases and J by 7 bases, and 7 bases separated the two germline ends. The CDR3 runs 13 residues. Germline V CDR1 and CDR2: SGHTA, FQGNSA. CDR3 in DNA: TGTGCCAGCAGCTTAGCCGCGGGGAATGAGCAGTTCTTC. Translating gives CASSLAAGNEQFF.

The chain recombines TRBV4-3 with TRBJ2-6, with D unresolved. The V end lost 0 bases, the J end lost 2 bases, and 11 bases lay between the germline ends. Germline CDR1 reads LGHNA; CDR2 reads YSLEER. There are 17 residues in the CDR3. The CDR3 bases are TGCGCCAGCAGCCAAGATCCTGGGTTAACTGGGGCCAACGTCCTGACTTTC. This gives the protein CASSQDPGLTGANVLTF.

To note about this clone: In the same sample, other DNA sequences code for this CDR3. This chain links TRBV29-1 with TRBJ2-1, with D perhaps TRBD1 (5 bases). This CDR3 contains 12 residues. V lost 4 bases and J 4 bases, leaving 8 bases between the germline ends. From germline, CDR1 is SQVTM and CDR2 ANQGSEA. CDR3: CSVVTGYNEQFF. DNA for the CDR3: TGCAGCGTTGTCACAGGATACAATGAGCAGTTCTTC.

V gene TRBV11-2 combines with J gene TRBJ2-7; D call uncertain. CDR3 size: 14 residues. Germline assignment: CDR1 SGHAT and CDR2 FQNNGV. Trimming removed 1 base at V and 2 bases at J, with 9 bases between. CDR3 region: CASSLGPRTYEQYF. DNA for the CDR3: TGTGCCAGCAGCTTAGGCCCCAGGACCTACGAGCAGTACTTC. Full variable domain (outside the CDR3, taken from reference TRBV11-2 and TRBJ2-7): EAGVAQSPRYKIIEKRQSVAFWCNPISGHATLYWYQQILGQGPKLLIQFQNNGVVDDSQLPKDRFSAERLKGVDSTLKIQPAKLEDSAVYLCASSLGPRTYEQYFGPGTRLTVT.

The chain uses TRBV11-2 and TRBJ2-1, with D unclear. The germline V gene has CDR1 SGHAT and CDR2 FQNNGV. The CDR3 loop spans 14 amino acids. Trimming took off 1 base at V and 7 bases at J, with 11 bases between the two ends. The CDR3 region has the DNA TGTGCCAGCAGCTTAGTAGGCAGTAGAAATGAGCAGTTCTTC. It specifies CASSLVGSRNEQFF.

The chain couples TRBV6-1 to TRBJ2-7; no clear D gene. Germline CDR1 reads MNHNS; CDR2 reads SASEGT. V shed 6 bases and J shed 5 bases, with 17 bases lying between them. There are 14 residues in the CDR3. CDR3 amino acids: CASSASKYLHEQYF. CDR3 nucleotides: TGTGCCAGCAGCGCTTCGAAGTATCTCCACGAGCAGTACTTC.

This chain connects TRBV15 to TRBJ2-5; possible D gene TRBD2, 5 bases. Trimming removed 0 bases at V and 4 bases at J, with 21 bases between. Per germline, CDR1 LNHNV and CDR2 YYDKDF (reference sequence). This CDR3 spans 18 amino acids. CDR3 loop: CATSRDLIWRVPTETQYF. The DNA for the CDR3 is TGTGCCACCAGCAGAGATTTAATTTGGCGGGTCCCCACAGAGACCCAGTACTTC.

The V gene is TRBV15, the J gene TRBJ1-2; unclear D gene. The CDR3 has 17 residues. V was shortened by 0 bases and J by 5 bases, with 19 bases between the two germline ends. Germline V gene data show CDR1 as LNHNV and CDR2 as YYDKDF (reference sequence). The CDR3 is CATSRDRAAFRQYGYTF. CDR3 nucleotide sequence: TGTGCCACCAGCAGAGATAGGGCCGCCTTTCGGCAGTATGGCTACACCTTC. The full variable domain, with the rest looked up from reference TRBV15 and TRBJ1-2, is DAMVIQNPRYQVTQFGKPVTLSCSQTLNHNVMYWYQQKSSQAPKLLFHYYDKDFNNEADTPDNFQSRRPNTSFCFLDIRSPGLGDTAMYLCATSRDRAAFRQYGYTFGSGTRLTVV.